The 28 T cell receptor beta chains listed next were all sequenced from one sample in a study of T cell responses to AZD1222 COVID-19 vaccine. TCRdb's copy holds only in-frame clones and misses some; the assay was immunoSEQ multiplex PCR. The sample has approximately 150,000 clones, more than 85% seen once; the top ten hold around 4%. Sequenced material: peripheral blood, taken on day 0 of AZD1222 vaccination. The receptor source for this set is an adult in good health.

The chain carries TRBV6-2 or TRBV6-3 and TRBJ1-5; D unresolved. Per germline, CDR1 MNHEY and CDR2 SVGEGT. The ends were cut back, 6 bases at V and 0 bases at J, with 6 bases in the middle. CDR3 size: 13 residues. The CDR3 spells CASSINSNQPQHF. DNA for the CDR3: TGTGCCAGCAGCATAAATAGCAATCAGCCCCAGCATTTT.

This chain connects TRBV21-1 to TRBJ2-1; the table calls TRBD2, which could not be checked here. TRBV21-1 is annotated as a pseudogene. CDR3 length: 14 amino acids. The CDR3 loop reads CASTDSCSYNEQFF. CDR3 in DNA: TGTGCCAGCACGGACTCGTGCTCCTACAATGAGCAGTTCTTC.

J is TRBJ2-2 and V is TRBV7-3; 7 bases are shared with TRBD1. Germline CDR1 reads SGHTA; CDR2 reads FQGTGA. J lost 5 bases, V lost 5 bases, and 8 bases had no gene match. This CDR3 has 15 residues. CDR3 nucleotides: TGTGCCAGCAGCCCGGACAGGCTGGGTACCGGGGAGCTGTTTTTT. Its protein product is CASSPDRLGTGELFF.

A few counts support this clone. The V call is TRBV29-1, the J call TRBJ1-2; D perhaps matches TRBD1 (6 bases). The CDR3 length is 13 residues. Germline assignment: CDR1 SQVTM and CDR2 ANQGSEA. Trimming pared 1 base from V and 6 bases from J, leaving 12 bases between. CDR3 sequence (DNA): TGCAGCGTTGAAGCCCACCCAGGGGATGGCTACACCTTC. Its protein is CSVEAHPGDGYTF.

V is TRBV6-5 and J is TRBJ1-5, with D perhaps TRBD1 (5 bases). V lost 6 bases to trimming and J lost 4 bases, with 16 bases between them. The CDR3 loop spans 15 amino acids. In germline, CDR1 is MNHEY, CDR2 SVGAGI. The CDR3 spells CASSRSREGNQPQHF. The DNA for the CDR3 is TGTGCCAGCAGCCGTTCCAGGGAGGGTAATCAGCCCCAGCATTTT.

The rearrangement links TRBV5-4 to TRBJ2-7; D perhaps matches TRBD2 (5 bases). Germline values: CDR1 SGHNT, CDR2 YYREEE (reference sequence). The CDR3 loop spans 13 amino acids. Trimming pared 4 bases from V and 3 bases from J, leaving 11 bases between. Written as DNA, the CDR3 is TGTGCCAGCAGCCCAAGGAGCGGCTACGAGCAGTACTTC. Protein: CASSPRSGYEQYF.

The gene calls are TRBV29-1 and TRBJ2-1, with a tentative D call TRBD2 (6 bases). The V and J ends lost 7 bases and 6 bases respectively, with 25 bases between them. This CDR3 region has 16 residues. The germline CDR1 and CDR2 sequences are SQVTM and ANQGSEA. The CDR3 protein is CSGATWGLSIANEQFF. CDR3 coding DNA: TGCAGCGGGGCGACATGGGGACTTTCAATAGCCAATGAGCAGTTCTTC.

CDR3 in DNA: TGTGCCAGCAGCACTAGCGGATCGTACAATGAGCAGTTCTTC. Protein sequence: CASSTSGSYNEQFF. This chain joins TRBV3-1 (or the pseudogene TRBV3-2) and TRBJ2-1; 8 nucleotides line up with TRBD2. Germline CDR1 and CDR2: LGHDT and YNNKEL (reference sequence). CDR3 size: 14 residues. V lost 5 bases and J lost 4; bases outside the gene matches: 4.

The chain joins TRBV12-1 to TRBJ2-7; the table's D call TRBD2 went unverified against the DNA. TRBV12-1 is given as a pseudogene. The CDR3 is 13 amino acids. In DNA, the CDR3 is TGTGCCAGCAGCTGCCAGCGGGAGAGTCGGCAGTACTTC. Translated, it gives CASSCQRESRQYF.

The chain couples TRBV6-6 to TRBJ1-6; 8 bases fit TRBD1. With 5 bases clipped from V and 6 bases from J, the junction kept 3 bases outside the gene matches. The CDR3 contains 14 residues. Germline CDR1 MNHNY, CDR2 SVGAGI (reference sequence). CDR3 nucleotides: TGTGCCAGCAGTCCGGGACAGGCTAATTCACCCCTCCACTTT. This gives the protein CASSPGQANSPLHF.

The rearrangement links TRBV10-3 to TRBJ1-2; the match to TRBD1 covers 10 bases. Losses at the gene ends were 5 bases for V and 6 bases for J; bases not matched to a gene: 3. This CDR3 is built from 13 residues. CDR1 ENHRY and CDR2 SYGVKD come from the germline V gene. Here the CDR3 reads CAISPGQGNGYTF. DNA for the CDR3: TGTGCCATCAGTCCGGGACAGGGGAATGGCTACACCTTC.

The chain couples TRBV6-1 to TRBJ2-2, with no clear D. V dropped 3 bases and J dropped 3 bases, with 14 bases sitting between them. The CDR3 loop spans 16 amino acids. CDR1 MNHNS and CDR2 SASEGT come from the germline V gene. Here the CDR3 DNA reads TGTGCCAGCAGTGACCCCCGTAAGAAGGACACCGGGGAGCTGTTTTTT. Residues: CASSDPRKKDTGELFF.

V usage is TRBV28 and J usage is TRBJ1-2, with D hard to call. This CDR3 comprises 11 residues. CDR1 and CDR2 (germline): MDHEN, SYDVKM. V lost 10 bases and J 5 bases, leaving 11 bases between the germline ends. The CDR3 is CATIAGYGYTF. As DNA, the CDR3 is TGTGCCACCATCGCGGGGTATGGCTACACCTTC.

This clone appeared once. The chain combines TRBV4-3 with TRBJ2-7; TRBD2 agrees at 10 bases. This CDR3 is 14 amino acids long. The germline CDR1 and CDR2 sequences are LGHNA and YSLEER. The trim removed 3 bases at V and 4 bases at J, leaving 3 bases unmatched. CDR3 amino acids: CASSHLAGEYEQYF. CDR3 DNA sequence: TGCGCCAGCAGCCATCTAGCGGGAGAGTACGAGCAGTACTTC.

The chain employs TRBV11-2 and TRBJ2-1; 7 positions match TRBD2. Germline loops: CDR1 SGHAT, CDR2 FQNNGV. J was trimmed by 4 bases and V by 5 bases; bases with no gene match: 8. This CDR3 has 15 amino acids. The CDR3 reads CASSPVAGEYNEQFF. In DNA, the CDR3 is TGTGCCAGCAGCCCCGTTGCGGGGGAATACAATGAGCAGTTCTTC.

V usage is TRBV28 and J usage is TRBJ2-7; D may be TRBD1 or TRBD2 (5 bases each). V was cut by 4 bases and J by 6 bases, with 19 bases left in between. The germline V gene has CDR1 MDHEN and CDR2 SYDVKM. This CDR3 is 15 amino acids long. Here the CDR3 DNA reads TGTGCCAGCAGTTCCCCCGGGACCCAGGCGTCCGAGCAGTACTTC. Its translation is CASSSPGTQASEQYF.

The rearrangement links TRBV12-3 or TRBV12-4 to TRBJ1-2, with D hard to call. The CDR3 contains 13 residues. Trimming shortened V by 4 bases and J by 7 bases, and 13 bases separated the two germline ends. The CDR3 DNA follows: TGTGCCAGCAGTTCAACGGGGTTGGGTGGCTACACCTTC. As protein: CASSSTGLGGYTF.

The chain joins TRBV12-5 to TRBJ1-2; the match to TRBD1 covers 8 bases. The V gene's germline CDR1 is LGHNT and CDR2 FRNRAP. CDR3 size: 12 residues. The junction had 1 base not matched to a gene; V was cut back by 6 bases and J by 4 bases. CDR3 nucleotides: TGTGCTAGTGGGGACAGGGCCTATGGCTACACCTTC. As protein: CASGDRAYGYTF.

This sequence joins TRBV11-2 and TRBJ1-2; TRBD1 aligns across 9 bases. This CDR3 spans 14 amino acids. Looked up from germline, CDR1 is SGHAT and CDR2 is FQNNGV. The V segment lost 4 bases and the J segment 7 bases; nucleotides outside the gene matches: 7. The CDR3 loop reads CASSSRTGEGGYTF. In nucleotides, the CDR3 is TGTGCCAGCAGCTCCCGGACAGGGGAGGGTGGCTACACCTTC.

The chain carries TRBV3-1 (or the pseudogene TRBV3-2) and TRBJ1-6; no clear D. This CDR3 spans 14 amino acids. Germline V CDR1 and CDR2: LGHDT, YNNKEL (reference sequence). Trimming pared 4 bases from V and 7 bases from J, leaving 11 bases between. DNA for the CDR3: TGTGCCAGCAGCCCTCGGATAGGAAATTCACCCCTCCACTTT. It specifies CASSPRIGNSPLHF.

The CDR3 DNA reads TGTGCCAGCAGCCGGACAGGGTTTGGGGAGACCCAGTACTTC. It is translated as CASSRTGFGETQYF. The rearrangement uses TRBV14 and TRBJ2-5, with 8 positions matching TRBD1. The V segment lost 4 bases and the J segment 5 bases; nucleotides outside the gene matches: 6. This CDR3 is built from 14 residues. Germline assignment: CDR1 SGHDN and CDR2 FVKESK.

Here the CDR3 DNA reads TGTGCCAGCGGGCCGAGCTCCTACAATGAGCAGTTCTTC. This codes for CASGPSSYNEQFF. V and J are TRBV2 and TRBJ2-1; no clear D gene. Trimming shortened V by 8 bases and J by 0 bases, and 8 bases separated the two germline ends. The CDR3 contains 13 residues. CDR1 and CDR2 (germline): SNHLY, FYNNEI.

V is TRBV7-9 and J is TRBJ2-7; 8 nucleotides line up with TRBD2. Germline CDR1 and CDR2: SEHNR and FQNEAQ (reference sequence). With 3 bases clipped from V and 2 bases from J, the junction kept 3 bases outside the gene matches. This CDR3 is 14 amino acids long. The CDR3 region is CASSFSGGPYEQYF. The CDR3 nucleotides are TGTGCCAGCAGCTTTTCGGGAGGGCCCTACGAGCAGTACTTC.

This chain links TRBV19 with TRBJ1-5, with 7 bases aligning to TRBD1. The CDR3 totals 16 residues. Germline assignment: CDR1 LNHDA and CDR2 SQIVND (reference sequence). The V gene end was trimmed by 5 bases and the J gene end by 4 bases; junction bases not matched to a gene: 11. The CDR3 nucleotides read TGTGCCAGTAGTGGGGGGACAGCGCCAAGAAATCAGCCCCAGCATTTT. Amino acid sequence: CASSGGTAPRNQPQHF.

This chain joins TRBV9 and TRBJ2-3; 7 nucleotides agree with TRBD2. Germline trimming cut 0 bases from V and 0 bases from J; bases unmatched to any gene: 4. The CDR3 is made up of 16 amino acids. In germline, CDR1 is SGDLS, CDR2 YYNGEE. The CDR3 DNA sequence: TGTGCCAGCAGCGTAGGAAGCGGGGCTAGCACAGATACGCAGTATTTT. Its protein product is CASSVGSGASTDTQYF.

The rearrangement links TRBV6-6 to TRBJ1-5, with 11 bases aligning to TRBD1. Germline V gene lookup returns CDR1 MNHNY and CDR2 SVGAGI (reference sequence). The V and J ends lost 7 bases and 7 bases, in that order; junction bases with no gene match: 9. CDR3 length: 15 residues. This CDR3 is CASTSRDRGWQPQHF. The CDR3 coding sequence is TGTGCCAGCACTTCCCGGGACAGGGGGTGGCAGCCCCAGCATTTT.

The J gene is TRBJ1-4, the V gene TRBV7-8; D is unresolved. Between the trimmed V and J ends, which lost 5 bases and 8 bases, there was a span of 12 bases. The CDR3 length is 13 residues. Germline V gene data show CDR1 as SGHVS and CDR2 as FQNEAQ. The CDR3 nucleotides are TGTGCCAGCAGCAAAACGCTCATCGAAAAACTGTTTTTT. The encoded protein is CASSKTLIEKLFF.

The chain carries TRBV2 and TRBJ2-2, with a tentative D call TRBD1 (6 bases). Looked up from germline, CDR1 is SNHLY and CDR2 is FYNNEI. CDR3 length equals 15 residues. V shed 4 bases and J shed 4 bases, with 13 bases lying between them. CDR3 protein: CASSGWSGVTGELFF. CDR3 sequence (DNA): TGTGCCAGCAGTGGATGGTCAGGGGTCACCGGGGAGCTGTTTTTT.